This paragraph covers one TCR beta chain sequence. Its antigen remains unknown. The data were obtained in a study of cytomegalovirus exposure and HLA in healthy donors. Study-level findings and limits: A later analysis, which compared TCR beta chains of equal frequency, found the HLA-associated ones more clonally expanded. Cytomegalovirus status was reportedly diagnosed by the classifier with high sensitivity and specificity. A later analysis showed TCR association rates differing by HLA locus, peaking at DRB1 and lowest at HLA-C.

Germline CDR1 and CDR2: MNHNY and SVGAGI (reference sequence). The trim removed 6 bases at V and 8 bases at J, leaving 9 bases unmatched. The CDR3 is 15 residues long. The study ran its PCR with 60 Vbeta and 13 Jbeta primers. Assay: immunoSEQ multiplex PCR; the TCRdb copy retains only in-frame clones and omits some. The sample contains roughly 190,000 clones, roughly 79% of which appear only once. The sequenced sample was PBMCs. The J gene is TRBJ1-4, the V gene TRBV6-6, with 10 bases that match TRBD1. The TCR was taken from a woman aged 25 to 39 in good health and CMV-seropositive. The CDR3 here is CASREDRGRGEKLFF. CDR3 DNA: TGTGCCAGCAGGGAAGACAGGGGGCGAGGGGAAAAACTGTTTTTT.